Presented here are 6 T cell receptor beta chains from one specimen sequenced in a study of T cell responses to AZD1222 COVID-19 vaccine. The protocol was immunoSEQ multiplex PCR, while the TCRdb copy is restricted to in-frame clones and leaves out a portion. The data contain more than 50,000 clones, 80% to 90% of them singletons. Sequences were derived from peripheral blood, sampled 28 days after the second AZD1222 dose. The source of these receptors is an adult who received the AZD1222 COVID-19 vaccine.

This clone was seen more than once but under ten times. The chain couples TRBV7-2 to TRBJ2-1; TRBD2 matches at 10 bases. Per germline, CDR1 SGHTA and CDR2 FQGNSA. CDR3 length: 18 amino acids. Losses at the gene ends were 3 bases for V and 1 base for J; bases not matched to a gene: 9. The CDR3 loop is CASSFAGRTSGSYNEQFF. The CDR3 coding sequence is TGTGCCAGCAGCTTTGCCGGGAGGACTAGCGGATCCTACAATGAGCAGTTCTTC.

CDR3: CATGKQGPYEQYF. CDR3 DNA: TGTGCCACCGGAAAACAGGGGCCCTACGAGCAGTACTTC. The V call is TRBV24-1, the J call TRBJ2-7; 7 nucleotides line up with TRBD1. CDR1 KGHDR and CDR2 SFDVKD come from the germline V gene. With V trimmed by 9 bases and J by 2 bases, 6 bases remained unmatched. The CDR3 covers 13 residues.

The V and J genes are TRBV9 and TRBJ2-1; a possible D gene is TRBD2 (6 bases). V lost 0 bases to trimming and J lost 6 bases, with 13 bases between them. CDR3 length equals 15 residues. Germline V gene data show CDR1 as SGDLS and CDR2 as YYNGEE. CDR3 protein: CASSVASKAGNEQFF. The CDR3 DNA is TGTGCCAGCAGCGTAGCTTCCAAAGCGGGCAATGAGCAGTTCTTC.

The chain has TRBV3-1 (or the pseudogene TRBV3-2) and TRBJ1-2, with D hard to call. V was shortened by 1 base and J by 3 bases, with 12 bases between the two germline ends. This CDR3 is built from 15 residues. Germline loops: CDR1 LGHDT, CDR2 YNNKEL (reference sequence). CDR3 region: CASSQGGQVYYGYTF. In DNA form, the CDR3 reads TGTGCCAGCAGCCAAGGTGGGCAGGTTTACTATGGCTACACCTTC.

The chain uses TRBV2 and TRBJ1-1; D is uncertain. CDR3 length: 13 amino acids. CDR1 SNHLY and CDR2 FYNNEI come from the germline V gene. V shed 8 bases and J shed 2 bases, with 12 bases lying between them. The CDR3 spells CASYRQRNTEAFF. For the CDR3, the DNA is TGTGCCAGCTATAGGCAGAGAAACACTGAAGCTTTCTTT.

This rearrangement joins TRBV14 to TRBJ1-3, with a tentative D call TRBD1 (5 bases). The CDR3 loop spans 14 amino acids. V was pared by 2 bases and J by 0 bases, with 5 bases between. Per germline, CDR1 SGHDN and CDR2 FVKESK. CDR3 residues: CASSQQGSGNTIYF. The CDR3 nucleotides read TGTGCCAGCAGCCAACAGGGCTCTGGAAACACCATATATTTT.